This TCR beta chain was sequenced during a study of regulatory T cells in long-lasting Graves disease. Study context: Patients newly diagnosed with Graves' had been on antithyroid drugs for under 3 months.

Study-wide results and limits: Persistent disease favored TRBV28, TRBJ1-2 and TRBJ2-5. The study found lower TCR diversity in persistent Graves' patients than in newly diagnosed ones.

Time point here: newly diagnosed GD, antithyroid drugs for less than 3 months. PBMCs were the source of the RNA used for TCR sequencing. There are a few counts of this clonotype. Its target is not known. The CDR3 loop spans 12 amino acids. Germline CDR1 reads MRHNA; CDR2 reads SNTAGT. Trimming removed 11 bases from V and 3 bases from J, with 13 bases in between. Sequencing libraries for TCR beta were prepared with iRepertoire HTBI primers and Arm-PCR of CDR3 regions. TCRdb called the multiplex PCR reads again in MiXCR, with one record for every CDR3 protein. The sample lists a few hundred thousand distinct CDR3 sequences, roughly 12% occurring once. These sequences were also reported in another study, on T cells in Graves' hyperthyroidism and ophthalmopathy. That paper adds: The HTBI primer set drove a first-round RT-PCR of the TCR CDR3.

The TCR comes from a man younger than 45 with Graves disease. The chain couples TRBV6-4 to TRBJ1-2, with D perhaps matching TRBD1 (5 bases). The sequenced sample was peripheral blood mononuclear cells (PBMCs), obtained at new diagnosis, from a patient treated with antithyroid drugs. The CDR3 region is CAVQGPDYGYTF. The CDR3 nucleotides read TGTGCCGTGCAGGGCCCAGACTATGGCTACACCTTC.